The 7 T cell receptor beta chains in this list originate from one sample, sequenced in a study of T cells in localized non-small cell lung cancer. Produced via immunoSEQ multiplex PCR; TCRdb's table is partial and in-frame only. The sample carries tens of thousands of clones, about 92% recorded once. The sequencing used peripheral blood, collected before any cancer treatment. These receptors were taken from a female donor older than 55 with stage I lung adenocarcinoma.

The chain is built from TRBV28 and TRBJ2-4; tentative D call: TRBD2 (6 bases). Looked up from germline, CDR1 is MDHEN and CDR2 is SYDVKM. The CDR3 loop spans 17 amino acids. V lost 5 bases and J 1 base, leaving 18 bases between the germline ends. The CDR3 DNA reads TGTGCCAGCAGTCCTCGGGTGGGGGGATGGGCCAAAAACATTCAGTACTTC. Protein sequence: CASSPRVGGWAKNIQYF.

The chain carries TRBV4-1 and TRBJ2-7, with 8 bases fitting TRBD1. Trimming took 4 bases from V and 1 from J; bases not matched to a gene: 3. CDR1 is MGHRA and CDR2 is YSYEKL in the germline V gene. The CDR3 sequence is 14 residues long. The CDR3 DNA is TGCGCCAGCAGCCGCGACAGGGGTTCCTACGAGCAGTACTTC. It codes for CASSRDRGSYEQYF.

The J gene is TRBJ2-1, the V gene TRBV29-1; no reliable D call. CDR3 length equals 13 residues. The V gene's germline CDR1 is SQVTM and CDR2 ANQGSEA. V was cut by 3 bases and J by 2 bases, with 8 bases left in between. CDR3 protein: CSVDRRTYNEQFF. Written as DNA, the CDR3 is TGCAGCGTTGATAGGCGCACCTACAATGAGCAGTTCTTC.

The chain joins TRBV7-9 to TRBJ2-1; D may be TRBD1 or TRBD2 (6 bases each). Germline lookup yields CDR1 SEHNR and CDR2 FQNEAQ (reference sequence). The CDR3 consists of 16 residues. Deletions cut 1 base from V and 5 bases from J, with 15 bases between. CDR3 bases: TGTGCCAGCAGCTTAGTAGGAGGGGGTGCGCACAATGAGCAGTTCTTC. Translated: CASSLVGGGAHNEQFF.

This clone showed up just once. The J gene is TRBJ2-2, the V gene TRBV9, with D possibly matching TRBD2 (7 bases). V was clipped by 0 bases and J by 5 bases, with 20 bases between them. Germline values: CDR1 SGDLS, CDR2 YYNGEE. The CDR3 consists of 18 residues. CDR3 sequence reads: CASSVERGGLFRTGELFF. DNA for the CDR3: TGTGCCAGCAGCGTAGAGCGCGGGGGCCTGTTTAGGACCGGGGAGCTGTTTTTT. Together with reference TRBV9 and TRBJ2-2, the CDR3 gives the full variable domain: DSGVTQTPKHLITATGQRVTLRCSPRSGDLSVYWYQQSLDQGLQFLIQYYNGEERAKGNILERFSAQQFPDLHSELNLSSLELGDSALYFCASSVERGGLFRTGELFFGEGSRLTVL.

This sequence joins TRBV19 and TRBJ2-4, with TRBD2 matching over 8 bases. The CDR3 is 15 residues long. Germline lookup yields CDR1 LNHDA and CDR2 SQIVND (reference sequence). V dropped 6 bases and J dropped 6; count of bases not matched to a gene: 10. CDR3 sequence: CASRERGRETNIQYF. CDR3 nucleotide sequence: TGTGCCAGTAGGGAGCGGGGGCGGGAGACAAACATTCAGTACTTC. Complete variable domain (other parts from reference TRBV19 and TRBJ2-4): DGGITQSPKYLFRKEGQNVTLSCEQNLNHDAMYWYRQDPGQGLRLIYYSQIVNDFQKGDIAEGYSVSREKKESFPLTVTSAQKNPTAFYLCASRERGRETNIQYFGAGTRLSVL.

This rearrangement joins TRBV5-1 to TRBJ1-2; D possibly corresponds to TRBD1 (6 bases). The V end lost 2 bases, the J end lost 5 bases, and 13 bases lay between the germline ends. CDR3 length equals 14 residues. Germline loops: CDR1 SGHRS, CDR2 YFSETQ. CDR3 sequence: CASSLNDGQYGYTF. Here the CDR3 DNA reads TGCGCCAGCAGCTTAAACGATGGACAGTATGGCTACACCTTC.